The clone carrying this TCR beta chain was seen many times. Molecular barcoding with unique molecular identifiers was used for the TCRbeta library. TCRdb analysed the PCR reads with MiXCR anew, one entry per CDR3 protein. Here the sample spans hundreds of thousands of distinct CDR3 sequences, 20% to 25% being singletons. Between the trimmed V and J ends, which lost 4 bases and 4 bases, there was a span of 14 bases. This CDR3 spans 15 amino acids. Germline V gene sequence: CDR1 LGHDT, CDR2 YNNKEL (reference sequence). This entry is derived from a study of T-cell reconstitution after alpha-beta-depleted transplantation in children.

The receptor comes from a boy less than two years old who had a stem cell transplant for acute myeloid leukemia, so the T cells may come from the graft donor. The chain employs TRBV3-1 and TRBJ2-1; D perhaps matches TRBD2 (7 bases). The starting material was PBMCs, mostly from graft donor cells, obtained 360 days after TCRalphabeta/CD19-depleted stem cell transplant. CDR3 nucleotide sequence: TGTGCCAGCAGCCGGGGGGGGGCGGAATACAATGAGCAGTTCTTC. Translation gives CASSRGGAEYNEQFF.